This T cell receptor beta chain was recovered during a study of T-cell reconstitution after alpha-beta-depleted transplantation in children (TCRdb year 2016). With respect to the entire study: The study quantitatively tracked T-cell immune reconstitution after TCRalphabeta/CD19-depleted allogeneic hematopoietic cell transplantation in children using TCR repertoire profiling.

The sample holds a few counts of this clonotype. Its antigen remains undetermined. Per-base qualities were not stored, and no clone one base away is much larger. Library preparation employed PCR. The sequencer was an Illumina HiSeq 2500. TCR libraries were prepared with molecular barcoding, using unique molecular identifiers to normalize TCRbeta repertoire quantification. TCRdb's own reprocessing of the public reads used fastp at Q25 and MiXCR and kept productive beta chains. For every CDR3 protein sequence, its rows merge into one entry that carries the most common genes and DNA. The sample profile shows some 600,000 distinct CDR3 sequences; approximately 15% of them were found once. Together, the top ten hold about 1.1% of the sample. V and J are trimmed by 5 bases and 10 bases, and the gene matches miss 12 bases of the junction. The CDR1 and CDR2 encoded by the germline V gene (reference sequence) are DFQATT and SNEGSKA. The CDR3 contains 14 residues, cysteine and phenylalanine counted. This entry keeps only the CDR3 DNA: 42 bases, framed from base 1.

This TCR was recovered from a human donor who donated a stem cell graft to a child with acute myeloid leukemia. The sequenced sample was PBMCs from the stem cell graft donor, obtained from the stem cell graft. The rearrangement joined TRBV20-1 to TRBJ2-1; 9 central nucleotides agree with TRBD1. The CDR3 region has the sequence CSALPGQGYKEQFF. Read as DNA, the sequence is TGCAGTGCTCTACCGGGACAGGGCTATAAGGAGCAGTTCTTC.